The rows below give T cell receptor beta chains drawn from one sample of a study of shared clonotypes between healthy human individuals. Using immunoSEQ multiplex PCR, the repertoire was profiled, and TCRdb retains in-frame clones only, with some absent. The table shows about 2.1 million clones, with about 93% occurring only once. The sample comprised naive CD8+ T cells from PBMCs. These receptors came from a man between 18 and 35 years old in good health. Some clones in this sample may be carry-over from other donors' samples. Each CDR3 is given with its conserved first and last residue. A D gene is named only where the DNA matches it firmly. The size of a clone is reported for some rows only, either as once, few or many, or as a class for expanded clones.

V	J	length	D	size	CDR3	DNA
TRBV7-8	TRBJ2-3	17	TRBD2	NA	CASSDRLAGLFGDTQYF	TGTGCCAGCAGCGACAGACTAGCGGGACTTTTTGGAGATACGCAGTATTTT
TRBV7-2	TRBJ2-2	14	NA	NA	CASTPLDNTGELFF	TGTGCCAGCACCCCTTTGGACAACACCGGGGAGCTGTTTTTT
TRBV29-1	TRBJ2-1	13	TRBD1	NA	CSGTGTADNEQFF	TGCAGTGGGACCGGGACAGCGGACAATGAGCAGTTCTTC
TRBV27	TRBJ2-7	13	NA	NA	CASSLIGGNEQYF	TGTGCCAGCAGTTTAATCGGGGGTAACGAGCAGTACTTC
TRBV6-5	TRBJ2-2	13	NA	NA	CASSYMDTGELFF	TGTGCCAGCAGTTATATGGACACCGGGGAGCTGTTTTTT
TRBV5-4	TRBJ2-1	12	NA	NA	CASSQTRNEQFF	TGTGCCAGCAGCCAGACCAGGAATGAGCAGTTCTTC
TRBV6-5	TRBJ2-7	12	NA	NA	CASSPTGYEQYF	TGTGCCAGCAGCCCCACGGGCTACGAGCAGTACTTC
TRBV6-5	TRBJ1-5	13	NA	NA	CASSYTPDQPQHF	TGTGCCAGCAGTTACACGCCGGATCAGCCCCAGCATTTT
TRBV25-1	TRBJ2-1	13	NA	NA	CASSEPSYNEQFF	TGTGCCAGCAGCGAGCCTTCTTACAATGAGCAGTTCTTC
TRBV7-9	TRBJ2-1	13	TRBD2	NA	CASLAGGRNEQFF	TGTGCCAGCCTCGCGGGAGGGAGAAATGAGCAGTTCTTC
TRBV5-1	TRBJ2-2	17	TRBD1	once	CASSLESLDRGTGELFF	TGCGCCAGCAGCTTGGAATCTTTGGACAGGGGGACCGGGGAGCTGTTTTTT
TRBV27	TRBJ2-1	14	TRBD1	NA	CASSRDRGFNEQFF	TGTGCCAGCAGCCGGGACAGGGGATTCAATGAGCAGTTCTTC
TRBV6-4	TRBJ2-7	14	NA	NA	CASRVQQADYEQYF	TGTGCCAGCAGGGTACAGCAGGCCGACTACGAGCAGTACTTC
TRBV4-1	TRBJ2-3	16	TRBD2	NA	CASSLGLAGVGDTQYF	TGCGCCAGCAGCCTGGGACTAGCGGGAGTGGGAGATACGCAGTATTTT
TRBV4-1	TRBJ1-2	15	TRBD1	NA	CASSHRDSVSYGYTF	TGCGCCAGCAGCCACCGGGACAGTGTGAGCTATGGCTACACCTTC
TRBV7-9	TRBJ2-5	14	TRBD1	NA	CASSSQGDRETQYF	TGTGCCAGCAGCTCACAGGGGGATCGGGAGACCCAGTACTTC
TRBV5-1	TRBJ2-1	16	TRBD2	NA	CASSEYSGSYHNEQFF	TGCGCCAGCAGCGAATATAGCGGGAGTTACCACAATGAGCAGTTCTTC
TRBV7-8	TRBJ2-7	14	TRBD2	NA	CASSSREDLYEQYF	TGTGCCAGCAGCTCGCGGGAGGATCTCTACGAGCAGTACTTC
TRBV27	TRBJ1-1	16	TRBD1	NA	CASSSQGVLMNTEAFF	TGTGCCAGCAGTTCGCAGGGGGTTCTGATGAACACTGAAGCTTTCTTT